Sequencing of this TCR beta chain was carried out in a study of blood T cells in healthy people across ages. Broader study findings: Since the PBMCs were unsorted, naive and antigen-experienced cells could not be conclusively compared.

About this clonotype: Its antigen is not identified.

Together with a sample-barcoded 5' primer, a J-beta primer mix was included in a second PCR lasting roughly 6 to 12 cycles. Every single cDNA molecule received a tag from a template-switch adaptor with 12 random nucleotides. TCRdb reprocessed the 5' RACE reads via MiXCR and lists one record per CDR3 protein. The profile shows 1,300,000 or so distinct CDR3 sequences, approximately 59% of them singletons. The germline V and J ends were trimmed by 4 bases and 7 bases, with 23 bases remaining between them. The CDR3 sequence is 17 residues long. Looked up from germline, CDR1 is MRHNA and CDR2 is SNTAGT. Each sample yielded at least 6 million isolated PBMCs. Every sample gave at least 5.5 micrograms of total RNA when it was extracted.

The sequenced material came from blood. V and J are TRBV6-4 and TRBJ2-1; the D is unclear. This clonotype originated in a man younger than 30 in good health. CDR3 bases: TGTGCCAGCAGTGCCCCCGCCTCGGATTTTGGTATTAATGAGCAGTTCTTC. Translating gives CASSAPASDFGINEQFF.